This passage covers 4 T cell receptor beta chains from one sample sequenced in a study of shared clonotypes between healthy human individuals. TCRdb's copy holds only in-frame clones and misses some; the assay was immunoSEQ multiplex PCR. Counted here are a few million clones, over 90% occurring once; the ten biggest clones make up about 0.41%. The sequenced sample consisted of naive CD4+ T cells from PBMCs. Subset of the sample: CD45RA+ positively selected. The source of these receptors is a man aged 18-30 years in good health. Some clones in this sample may be carry-over from other donors' samples.

The rearrangement links TRBV30 to TRBJ1-3, with TRBD1 as a possible D gene (5 bases). CDR1 is GTSNPN, CDR2 SVGIG, per germline (reference sequence). The V gene lost 8 bases and the J gene lost 7 bases, with 30 bases spanning the gap. The CDR3 covers 17 residues. The CDR3 bases are TGTGCCCAGAGGACACGGGAAAGATTAGGTCGGGGGAACACCATATATTTT. Its protein product is CAQRTRERLGRGNTIYF. The full variable domain, with the rest looked up from reference TRBV30 and TRBJ1-3, is SQTIHQWPATLVQPVGSPLSLECTVEGTSNPNLYWYRQAAGRGLQLLFYSVGIGQISSEVPQNLSASRPQDRQFILSSKKLLLSDSGFYLCAQRTRERLGRGNTIYFGEGSWLTVV.

The V call is TRBV5-6, the J call TRBJ2-7; TRBD2 agrees at 7 bases. Germline CDR1 reads SGHDT; CDR2 reads YYEEEE. V was pared by 6 bases and J by 4 bases, with 10 bases of the junction left unmatched. The CDR3 runs to 14 residues. DNA of the CDR3: TGTGCCAGCACCCAGGCGGGAGCGGGGTACGAGCAGTACTTC. This translates into CASTQAGAGYEQYF.

J is TRBJ2-7 and V is TRBV7-3, with D possibly TRBD2 on 6 matching bases. The CDR3 is 14 amino acids. Germline CDR1 is SGHTA and CDR2 is FQGTGA. Trimming removed 2 bases from V and 5 bases from J, with 13 bases in between. The CDR3 nucleotides are TGTGCCAGCAGCTTAGACGGGAGATCGGACGAGCAGTACTTC. This sequence encodes CASSLDGRSDEQYF.

This chain connects TRBV7-2 to TRBJ1-4, with D hard to call. The germline CDR1 and CDR2 sequences are SGHTA and FQGNSA. CDR3 length equals 12 residues. V lost 4 bases and J lost 11, with 11 bases in between. CDR3 sequence: CASSSYGGKLFF. CDR3 nucleotides: TGTGCCAGCAGCTCCTACGGTGGGAAACTGTTTTTT.